The clone carrying this T cell receptor (beta chain) was detected only a few times. Its matching antigen is unknown. This sample was included in a study of OX40 agonist ivuxolimab in advanced cancers. Produced via immunoSEQ multiplex PCR; TCRdb's table is partial and in-frame only. This table has roughly 70,000 clones, approximately 87% appearing once. The study's findings and limits: Undetermined was the antigen specificity of the expanded peripheral T cells. CD4+ and CD8+ blood T cells expanded clonally by week 6 at 0.1 to 3.0 mg/kg.

Germline CDR1 SGDLS, CDR2 YYNGEE. The CDR3 has 18 residues. Germline trimming cut 2 bases from V and 5 bases from J; bases unmatched to any gene: 8. The sequence was collected from an adult with an advanced solid tumor such as melanoma, head and neck, liver or kidney cancer. The rearrangement uses TRBV9 and TRBJ2-3; 16 bases align to TRBD2. The sample consisted of CD4+ or CD8+ T cells sorted from blood, taken in a trial of the OX40 agonist ivuxolimab. The CDR3 sequence: CASSVNPGLAGGIDTQYF. CDR3 coding DNA: TGTGCCAGCAGCGTGAACCCGGGACTAGCGGGGGGGATAGATACGCAGTATTTT.